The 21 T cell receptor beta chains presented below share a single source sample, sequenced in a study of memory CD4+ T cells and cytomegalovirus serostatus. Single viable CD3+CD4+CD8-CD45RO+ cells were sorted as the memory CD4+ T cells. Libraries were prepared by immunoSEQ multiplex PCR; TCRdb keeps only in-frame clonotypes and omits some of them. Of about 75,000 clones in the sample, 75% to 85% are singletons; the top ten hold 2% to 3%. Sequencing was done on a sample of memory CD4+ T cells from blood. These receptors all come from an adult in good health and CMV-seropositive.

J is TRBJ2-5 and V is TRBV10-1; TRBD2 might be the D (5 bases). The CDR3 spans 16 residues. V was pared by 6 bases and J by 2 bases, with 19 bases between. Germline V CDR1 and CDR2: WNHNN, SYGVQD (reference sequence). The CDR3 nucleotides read TGCGCCAGCAGCGTCGGGTTCGGGCGAGGGCAAGAGACCCAGTACTTC. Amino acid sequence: CASSVGFGRGQETQYF.

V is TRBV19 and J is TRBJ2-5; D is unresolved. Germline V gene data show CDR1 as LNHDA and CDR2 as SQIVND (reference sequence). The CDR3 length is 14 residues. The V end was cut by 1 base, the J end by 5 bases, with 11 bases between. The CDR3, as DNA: TGTGCCAGTAGTATAGTTGGTAGATCGGAGACCCAGTACTTC. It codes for CASSIVGRSETQYF.

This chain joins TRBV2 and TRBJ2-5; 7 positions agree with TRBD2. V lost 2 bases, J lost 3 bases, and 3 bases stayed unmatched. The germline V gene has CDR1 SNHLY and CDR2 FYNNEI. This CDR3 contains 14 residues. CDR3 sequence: CASSELAGEETQYF. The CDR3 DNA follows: TGTGCCAGCAGTGAATTGGCGGGGGAAGAGACCCAGTACTTC.

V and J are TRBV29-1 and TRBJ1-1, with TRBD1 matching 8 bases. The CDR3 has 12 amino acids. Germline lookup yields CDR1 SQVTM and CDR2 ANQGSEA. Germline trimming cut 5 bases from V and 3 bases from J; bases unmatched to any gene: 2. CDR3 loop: CSVSRGHTEAFF. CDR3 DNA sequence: TGCAGCGTTTCCAGGGGGCACACTGAAGCTTTCTTT.

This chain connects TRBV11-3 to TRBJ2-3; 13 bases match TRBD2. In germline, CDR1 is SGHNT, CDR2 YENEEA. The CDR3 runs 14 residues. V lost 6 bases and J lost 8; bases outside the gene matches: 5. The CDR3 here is CASRLAGGPGTQYF. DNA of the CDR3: TGTGCCAGCAGACTAGCGGGAGGGCCAGGTACGCAGTATTTT.

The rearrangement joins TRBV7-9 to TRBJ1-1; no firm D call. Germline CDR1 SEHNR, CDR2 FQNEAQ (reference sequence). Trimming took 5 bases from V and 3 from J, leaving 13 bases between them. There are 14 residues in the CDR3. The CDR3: CASSQNVEYTEAFF. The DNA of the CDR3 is TGTGCCAGCAGCCAAAACGTCGAGTACACTGAAGCTTTCTTT.

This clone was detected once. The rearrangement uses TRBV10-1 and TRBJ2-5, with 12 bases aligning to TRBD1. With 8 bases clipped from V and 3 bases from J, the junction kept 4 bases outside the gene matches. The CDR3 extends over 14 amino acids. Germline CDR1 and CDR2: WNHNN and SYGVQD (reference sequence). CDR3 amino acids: CASSGTGGKETQYF. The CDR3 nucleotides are TGCGCCAGCTCCGGGACAGGGGGCAAAGAGACCCAGTACTTC.

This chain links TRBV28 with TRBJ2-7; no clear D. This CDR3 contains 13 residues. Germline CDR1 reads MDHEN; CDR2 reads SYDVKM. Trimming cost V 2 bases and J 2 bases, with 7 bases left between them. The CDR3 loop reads CASSLPPPYEQYF. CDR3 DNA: TGTGCCAGCAGTTTACCCCCACCCTACGAGCAGTACTTC. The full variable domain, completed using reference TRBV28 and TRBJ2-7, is DVKVTQSSRYLVKRTGEKVFLECVQDMDHENMFWYRQDPGLGLRLIYFSYDVKMKEKGDIPEGYSVSREKKERFSLILESASTNQTSMYLCASSLPPPYEQYFGPGTRLTVT.

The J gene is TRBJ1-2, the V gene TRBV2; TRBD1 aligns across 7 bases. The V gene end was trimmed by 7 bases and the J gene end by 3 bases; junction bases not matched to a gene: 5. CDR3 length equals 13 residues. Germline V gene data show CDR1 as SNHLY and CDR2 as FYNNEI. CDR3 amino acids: CASKKGGDYGYTF. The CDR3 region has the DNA TGTGCCAGCAAGAAAGGGGGCGACTATGGCTACACCTTC.

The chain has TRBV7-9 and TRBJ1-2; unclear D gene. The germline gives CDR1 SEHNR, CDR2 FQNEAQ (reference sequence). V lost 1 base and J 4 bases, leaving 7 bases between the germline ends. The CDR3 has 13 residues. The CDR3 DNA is TGTGCCAGCAGCTTAGAGGTGTCCTATGGCTACACCTTC. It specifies CASSLEVSYGYTF.

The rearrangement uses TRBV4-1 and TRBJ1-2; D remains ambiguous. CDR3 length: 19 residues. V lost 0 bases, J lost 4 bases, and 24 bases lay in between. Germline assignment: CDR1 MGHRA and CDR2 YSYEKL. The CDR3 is CASSQDPTSGARRSYGYTF. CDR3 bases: TGCGCCAGCAGCCAAGATCCAACGAGCGGTGCCAGGAGATCCTATGGCTACACCTTC.

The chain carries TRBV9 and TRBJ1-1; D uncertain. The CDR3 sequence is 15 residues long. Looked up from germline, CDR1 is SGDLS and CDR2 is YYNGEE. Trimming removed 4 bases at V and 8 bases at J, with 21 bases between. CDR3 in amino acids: CASSPFGGAAGEAFF. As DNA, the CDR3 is TGTGCCAGCAGCCCCTTTGGAGGAGCGGCAGGCGAAGCTTTCTTT.

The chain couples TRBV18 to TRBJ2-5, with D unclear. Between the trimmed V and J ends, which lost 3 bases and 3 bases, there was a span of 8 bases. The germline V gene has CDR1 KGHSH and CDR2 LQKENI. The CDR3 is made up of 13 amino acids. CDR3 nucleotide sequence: TGTGCCAGCTCACCGGGGTTGGAAGAGACCCAGTACTTC. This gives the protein CASSPGLEETQYF.

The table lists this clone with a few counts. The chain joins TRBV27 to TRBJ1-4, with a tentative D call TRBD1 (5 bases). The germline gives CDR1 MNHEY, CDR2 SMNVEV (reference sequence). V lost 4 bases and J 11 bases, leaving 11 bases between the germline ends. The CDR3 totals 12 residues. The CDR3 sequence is CASSYSEGKLFF. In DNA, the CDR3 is TGTGCCAGCAGTTATTCTGAGGGGAAACTGTTTTTT.

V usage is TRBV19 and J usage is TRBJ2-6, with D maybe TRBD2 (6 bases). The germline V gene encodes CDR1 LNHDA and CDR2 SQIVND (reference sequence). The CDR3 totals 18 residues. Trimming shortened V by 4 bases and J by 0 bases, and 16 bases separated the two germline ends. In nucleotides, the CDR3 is TGTGCCAGTAGTAGACTAGGGACGGAGAGCTCTGGGGCCAACGTCCTGACTTTC. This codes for CASSRLGTESSGANVLTF.

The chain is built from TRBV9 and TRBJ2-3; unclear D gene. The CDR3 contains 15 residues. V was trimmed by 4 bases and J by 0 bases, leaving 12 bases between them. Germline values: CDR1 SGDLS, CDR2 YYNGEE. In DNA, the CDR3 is TGTGCCAGCAGCAGTCGTTTAACTAGCACAGATACGCAGTATTTT. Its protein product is CASSSRLTSTDTQYF.

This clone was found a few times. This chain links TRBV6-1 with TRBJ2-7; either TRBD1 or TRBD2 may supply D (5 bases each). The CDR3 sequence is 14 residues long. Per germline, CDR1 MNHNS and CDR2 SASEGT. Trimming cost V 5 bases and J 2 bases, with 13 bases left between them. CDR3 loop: CASSLYEGPYEQYV. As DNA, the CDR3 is TGTGCCAGCAGTTTATATGAGGGGCCCTACGAGCAGTACGTC.

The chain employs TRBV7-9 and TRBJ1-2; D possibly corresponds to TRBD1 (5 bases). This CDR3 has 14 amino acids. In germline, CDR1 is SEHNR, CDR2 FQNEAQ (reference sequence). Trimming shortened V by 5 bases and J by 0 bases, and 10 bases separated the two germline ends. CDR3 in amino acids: CASSAGRANYGYTF. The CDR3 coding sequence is TGTGCCAGCAGCGCAGGGCGGGCTAACTATGGCTACACCTTC.

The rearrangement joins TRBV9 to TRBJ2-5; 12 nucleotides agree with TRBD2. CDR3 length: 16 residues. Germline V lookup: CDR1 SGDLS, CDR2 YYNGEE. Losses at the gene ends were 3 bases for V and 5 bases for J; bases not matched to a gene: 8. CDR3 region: CASSDTSGGLGETQYF. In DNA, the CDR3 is TGTGCCAGCAGCGATACTAGCGGGGGGCTTGGTGAGACCCAGTACTTC.

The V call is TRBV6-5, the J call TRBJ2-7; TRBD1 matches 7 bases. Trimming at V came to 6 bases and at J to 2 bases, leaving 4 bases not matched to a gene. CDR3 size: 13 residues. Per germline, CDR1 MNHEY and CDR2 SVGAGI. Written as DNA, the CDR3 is TGTGCCAGCAGGATGGGACAGACCTACGAGCAGTACTTC. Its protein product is CASRMGQTYEQYF.

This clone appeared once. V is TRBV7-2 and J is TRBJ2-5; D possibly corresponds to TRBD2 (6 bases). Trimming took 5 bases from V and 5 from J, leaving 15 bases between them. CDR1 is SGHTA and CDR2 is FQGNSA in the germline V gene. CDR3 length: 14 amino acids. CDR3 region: CASSLWTGGETQYF. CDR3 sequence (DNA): TGTGCCAGCAGCCTGTGGACCGGAGGGGAGACCCAGTACTTC.